These T cell receptor beta chains were read from a single sample in a study of blood T cell repertoires in COVID-19. Generated by immunoSEQ multiplex PCR, the TCRdb table keeps only in-frame clones and is missing some. Of 200,000 to 250,000 clones in the sample, nearly 90% were seen once. The sample comprised PBMCs or T cells enriched from blood (not recorded which). The origin of the receptors is a man under 40 who had recovered from COVID-19. Both conserved end residues are part of each CDR3. Each record gives: D gene, clone size, V gene, J gene, CDR3 protein, CDR3 DNA. D genes are given only for firm matches. Not all rows give a size; the values are once, few, many and, for expanded clones, a class.

TRBD1	.	TRBV5-5	TRBJ1-4	CASEPGQGPNSEKLFF	TGTGCCAGCGAACCGGGACAGGGACCCAATTCTGAAAAACTGTTTTTT
.	.	TRBV2	TRBJ2-5	CASSTEEETQYF	TGTGCCAGCAGCACTGAAGAAGAGACCCAGTACTTC
.	.	TRBV18	TRBJ1-6	CASSPPGYPNSPLHF	TGTGCCAGCTCACCACCGGGCTACCCTAATTCACCCCTCCACTTT
.	.	TRBV7-2	TRBJ1-5	CASSNGGGGDQPQHF	TGTGCCAGCAGCAACGGGGGTGGAGGGGATCAGCCCCAGCATTTT
.	.	TRBV21-1	TRBJ2-1	CASSKGLTGVSYNEQFF	TGTGCCAGCAGCAAAGGCCTGACAGGGGTCTCCTACAATGAGCAGTTCTTC
TRBD1	.	TRBV18	TRBJ1-1	CASSPQGGTEAFF	TGTGCCAGCTCACCGCAGGGGGGCACTGAAGCTTTCTTT
TRBD1	few	TRBV3-1/TRBV3-2	TRBJ2-2	CASSPQGSRELFF	TGTGCCAGCAGCCCACAGGGGTCCCGGGAGCTGTTTTTT
TRBD1	.	TRBV6-5	TRBJ1-2	CASSFSGGVGYTF	TGTGCCAGCAGTTTTTCAGGGGGCGTGGGCTACACCTTC
TRBD1	once	TRBV28	TRBJ2-7	CASASLYGTEIYEQYF	TGTGCCAGCGCCTCCCTCTATGGGACAGAGATCTACGAGCAGTACTTC
.	.	TRBV27	TRBJ2-2	CASSFGGGTGELFF	TGTGCCAGCAGTTTCGGCGGTGGAACCGGGGAGCTGTTTTTT
TRBD1	.	TRBV9	TRBJ1-2	CASSVLPGQGADYGYTF	TGTGCCAGCAGCGTCCTGCCGGGACAGGGGGCAGACTATGGCTACACCTTC
TRBD2	.	TRBV24-1	TRBJ2-1	CATSDTGLAPNEQFF	TGTGCCACCAGTGATACAGGACTAGCCCCGAATGAGCAGTTCTTC
.	.	TRBV28	TRBJ1-2	CASSFEGGYTF	TGTGCCAGCAGTTTTGAGGGTGGCTACACCTTC
TRBD1	.	TRBV19	TRBJ2-4	CASSPKGTGLAKNIQYF	TGTGCCAGTAGTCCTAAGGGGACAGGATTAGCCAAAAACATTCAGTACTTC
.	.	TRBV9	TRBJ2-3	CASSLGATTDTQYF	TGTGCCAGCAGCCTAGGGGCCACCACAGATACGCAGTATTTT
TRBD1	once	TRBV10-1	TRBJ2-7	CASSEGQGYEQYF	TGCGCCAGCAGTGAGGGACAGGGGTACGAGCAGTACTTC
.	.	TRBV9	TRBJ2-2	CASSVEIANTGELFF	TGTGCCAGCAGCGTAGAAATCGCGAACACCGGGGAGCTGTTTTTT
TRBD2	.	TRBV20-1	TRBJ2-3	CSASSSGGKGDTQYF	TGCAGTGCTAGTTCGAGCGGGGGGAAAGGCGATACGCAGTATTTT
TRBD1	.	TRBV11-2	TRBJ2-5	CASSLRTGKETQYF	TGTGCCAGCAGCTTGAGGACAGGAAAAGAGACCCAGTACTTC
TRBD1	.	TRBV7-9	TRBJ1-1	CASSLDPGGVMNTEAFF	TGTGCCAGCAGCTTAGACCCAGGGGGCGTCATGAACACTGAAGCTTTCTTT
TRBD1	.	TRBV18	TRBJ1-5	CASSPGQNNQPQHF	TGTGCCAGCTCTCCGGGACAGAACAATCAGCCCCAGCATTTT
.	.	TRBV23-1	TRBJ1-1	CASRSGGNTEAFF	TGCGCCAGCAGATCGGGGGGGAACACTGAAGCTTTCTTT
.	.	TRBV7-9	TRBJ1-1	CASSALGRRTEAFF	TGTGCCAGCAGCGCGCTAGGCCGGAGGACTGAAGCTTTCTTT
TRBD2	.	TRBV5-5	TRBJ2-7	CASTLAGGLYEQYF	TGTGCCAGCACCCTAGCGGGGGGTCTTTACGAGCAGTACTTC
.	.	TRBV20-1	TRBJ1-4	CSAPGVEKLFF	TGCAGTGCCCCCGGGGTCGAAAAACTGTTTTTT
.	.	TRBV11-3	TRBJ2-2	CASSLEGLGTGELFF	TGTGCCAGCAGCTTAGAGGGACTCGGCACCGGGGAGCTGTTTTTT
.	.	TRBV30	TRBJ1-1	CAWCKVWVRGNTEAFF	TGTGCCTGGTGTAAGGTTTGGGTTAGGGGGAACACTGAAGCTTTCTTT
TRBD1	.	TRBV7-6	TRBJ2-7	CASSQTGAISYEQYF	TGTGCCAGCAGCCAAACAGGGGCCATTTCCTACGAGCAGTACTTC
TRBD1	once	TRBV24-1	TRBJ2-5	CATSFTGAETQYF	TGTGCCACCAGTTTCACAGGGGCAGAGACCCAGTACTTC
.	.	TRBV25-1	TRBJ2-7	CASRGLSYEQYF	TGTGCCAGCAGGGGCCTCTCCTACGAGCAGTACTTC
.	.	TRBV18	TRBJ2-2	CASSPNGGELFF	TGTGCCAGCTCACCCAACGGCGGGGAGCTGTTTTTT
.	.	TRBV5-4	TRBJ2-1	CASSLGAGPYNEQFF	TGTGCCAGCAGCTTGGGTGCGGGGCCCTACAATGAGCAGTTCTTC
.	.	TRBV7-9	TRBJ1-2	CASSLIYGYTF	TGTGCCAGCAGCCTTATTTATGGCTACACCTTC
TRBD1	.	TRBV30	TRBJ2-7	CAWTRGVSGTGLYEQYF	TGTGCCTGGACCAGAGGGGTTTCCGGGACAGGGCTTTACGAGCAGTACTTC
TRBD2	.	TRBV7-8	TRBJ2-7	CASSLGRAGGEQYF	TGTGCCAGCAGCTTGGGCAGGGCGGGGGGCGAGCAGTACTTC
TRBD1	.	TRBV10-2	TRBJ1-1	CASTLARGLGAFF	TGCGCCAGCACCTTGGCCAGGGGGCTTGGGGCTTTCTTT
.	.	TRBV6-1	TRBJ1-2	CASSEEGGSGGYTF	TGTGCCAGCAGTGAAGAGGGGGGGTCGGGCGGCTACACCTTC
TRBD2	.	TRBV5-4	TRBJ2-7	CASSRSGTRSSYEQYF	TGTGCCAGCAGCCGTTCCGGGACTAGGAGCTCCTACGAGCAGTACTTC
TRBD1	.	TRBV10-3	TRBJ1-2	CAIKTGDYGYTF	TGTGCCATCAAGACAGGGGACTATGGCTACACCTTC
TRBD2	.	TRBV7-2	TRBJ2-7	CASSSQGSGSLYEQYF	TGTGCCAGCAGCTCCCAGGGTAGCGGGAGCCTCTACGAGCAGTACTTC
TRBD2	.	TRBV7-8	TRBJ2-7	CASSLTGRAASYEQYF	TGTGCCAGCAGCTTAACCGGGAGGGCCGCCTCCTACGAGCAGTACTTC
TRBD2	.	TRBV5-4	TRBJ2-5	CASSLATSGQETQYF	TGTGCCAGCAGCTTGGCGACTAGCGGCCAAGAGACCCAGTACTTC
.	once	TRBV7-9	TRBJ2-5	CASSSQTKETQYF	TGTGCCAGCAGCTCCCAGACTAAAGAGACCCAGTACTTC
.	many	TRBV10-2	TRBJ1-1	CASRVPGNTEAFF	TGCGCCAGCAGGGTGCCCGGGAACACTGAAGCTTTCTTT
.	.	TRBV12-3/TRBV12-4	TRBJ1-1	CASRFGGTEAFF	TGTGCCAGCCGCTTCGGGGGGACTGAAGCTTTCTTT